This T cell receptor (beta chain) was profiled in a study of CD8+CD57+ T cells in acquired aplastic anemia. In the study overall: The average for DNA from sorted CD4+ and CD8+ cells was 3.2 ug. Study conclusions and caveats: Patients showed no significant difference from controls in CD8+ Simpson's diversity. Researchers report that 25 to 35 CD8+ CDR3 sequences appeared in both patients and controls.

The use of genomic DNA as template underpinned the TCR beta VDJ and CDR3 profiling. One entry per CDR3 protein results from TCRdb running MiXCR on the reads. The sample contains a few hundred thousand distinct CDR3 sequences, about half of which appear only once. Details on this clonotype: What it binds is unknown. The junction does not match germline at one end; this may be a read error.

Patients sequenced had flow cytometry evidence of CD8+CD57+ cell expansion. Sampling of blood occurred while the patients had still received no therapy. CDR3 length: 14 residues. Looked up from germline, CDR1 is SNHLY and CDR2 is FYNNEI. The chain employs TRBV2 and TRBJ1-5; D is uncertain. This clonotype was obtained from a human donor with aplastic anemia. The sequenced material came from sorted CD4+, CD8+, or CD8+CD57+ T cells (not recorded which) from PBMCs. The CDR3 protein is CASAGYYSDQPQHF. CDR3 nucleotides: TGTGCCAGCGCCGGGTATTATAGCGATCAACCCCAGCATTTT.